This T cell receptor (beta chain) was sequenced during a study of shared clonotypes between healthy human individuals. The CDR3 length is 14 residues. Germline values: CDR1 SGDLS, CDR2 YYNGEE. Trimming removed 4 bases from V and 5 bases from J; junction bases left unmatched: 7. The study's findings and limits: Larger estimated richness was generally recorded for naive subsets relative to memory subsets. Exclusively blood specimens were collected; tissue repertoires likely differ. Shared clonotypes across all four donors exceeded non-shared ones in generation probability.

The repertoire was sequenced with immunoSEQ multiplex PCR; TCRdb's copy has only in-frame clones and lacks some. Of over 850,000 clones listed, around 82% are singletons. Worth noting for this clone: Its antigen is not identified.

The chain has TRBV9 and TRBJ2-3, with 7 bases aligning to TRBD2. Sequenced input: memory CD4+ T cells from PBMCs. Subset reported: CD45RA-negative fraction. The receptor comes from a man between 18 and 29 years old in good health. Some clones in this sample may be carry-over from other donors' samples. The CDR3 reads CASSPSGARDTQYF. CDR3 nucleotide sequence: TGTGCCAGCAGCCCAAGCGGGGCCCGAGATACGCAGTATTTT.